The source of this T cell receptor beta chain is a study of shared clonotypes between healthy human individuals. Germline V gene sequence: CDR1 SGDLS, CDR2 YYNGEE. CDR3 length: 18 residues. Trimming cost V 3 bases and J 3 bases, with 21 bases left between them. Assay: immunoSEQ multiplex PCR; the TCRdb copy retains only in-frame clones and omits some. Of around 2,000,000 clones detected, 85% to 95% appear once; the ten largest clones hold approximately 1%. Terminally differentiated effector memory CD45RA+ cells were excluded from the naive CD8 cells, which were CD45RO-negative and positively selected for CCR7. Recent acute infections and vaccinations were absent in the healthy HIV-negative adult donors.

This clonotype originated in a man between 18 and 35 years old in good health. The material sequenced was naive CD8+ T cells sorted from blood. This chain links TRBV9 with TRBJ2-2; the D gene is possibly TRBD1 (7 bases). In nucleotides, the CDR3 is TGTGCCAGCAGCGCCAAGTCCAACAGGGGACTTTACACCGGGGAGCTGTTTTTT. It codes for CASSAKSNRGLYTGELFF.